The present entry profiles one TCR beta chain with its context. This entry comes from a study of cytomegalovirus exposure and HLA in healthy donors. The data were produced by immunoSEQ multiplex PCR, yet TCRdb's version contains in-frame clones alone and is incomplete. The table records fewer than 200,000 clones, 95% to 96% of them present only once. Material for sequencing was PBMCs. The origin of this receptor is a woman aged 18-30 years in good health and CMV-seronegative.

Here the CDR3 reads CASSRLANNPNTGELFF. The DNA of the CDR3 is TGTGCCAGCAGTCGACTAGCGAATAATCCGAACACCGGGGAGCTGTTTTTT. The chain has TRBV27 and TRBJ2-2; 8 bases align to TRBD2. Germline V gene sequence: CDR1 MNHEY, CDR2 SMNVEV (reference sequence). This CDR3 is built from 17 residues. J was trimmed by 0 bases and V by 5 bases; bases with no gene match: 8.